The 27 T cell receptor beta chains reported below all come from one sample, sequenced in a study of vaccination effects on CD4 cells after COVID-19 (dated by TCRdb to the early 2020s). Library construction relied on the immunoSEQ multiplex PCR assay. TCRdb mirrors the immuneACCESS table, restricted to in-frame sequences. Some clones are absent from its copies; in checked studies, under half trace to an unresolved V gene, and the reason for the others is unknown. Counted in this sample were tens of thousands of clones; over 70% of them appeared once. The ten largest clones add up to 3.5% to 4.5% of the sample. To identify antigen-specific CD4+ T cell clonotypes by their expansion, the ViraFEST assay first stimulated PBMC with viral peptide pools and then applied TCR sequencing. After roughly 11 days of culture, CD4+ T cells were isolated with the EasySep CD4+ T cell isolation kit. The absence of prior SARS-CoV-2 infection in healthy vaccine recipients was confirmed by negative nucleocapsid antibodies before and after vaccination.

These receptors' targets are unknown. Sequenced material: CD4+ T cells from PBMCs cultured with HCoV-OC43 spike peptides, taken before COVID-19 vaccination. The cell subset or site label corresponds to: HCoV-OC43 spike overlapping peptide pool stimulation. All receptors come from a human donor who received a COVID-19 vaccine.

J is TRBJ2-5 and V is TRBV5-1; D is unclear. Deletions cut 3 bases from V and 2 bases from J, with 11 bases between. Germline CDR1 SGHRS, CDR2 YFSETQ. The CDR3 spans 14 residues. DNA for the CDR3: TGCGCCAGCAGCTCCGACGGTCGTCAAGAGACCCAGTACTTC. Protein: CASSSDGRQETQYF.

The chain recombines TRBV29-1 with TRBJ2-4, with 7 bases aligning to TRBD1. CDR3 length equals 13 residues. The germline CDR1 and CDR2 sequences are SQVTM and ANQGSEA. Unmatched junction bases numbered 6, after V lost 2 bases and J lost 8 bases. The CDR3 spells CSVERQGEYIQYF. The CDR3 coding sequence is TGCAGCGTTGAACGACAGGGAGAGTACATTCAGTACTTC.

The chain links TRBV6-1 to TRBJ2-1; 12 bases agree with TRBD2. J lost 4 bases, V lost 2 bases, and 6 bases had no gene match. Germline CDR1 is MNHNS and CDR2 is SASEGT. CDR3 length: 17 amino acids. The CDR3 reads CASSEPRLAGEYNEQFF. Written as DNA, the CDR3 is TGTGCCAGCAGTGAACCCCGACTAGCGGGGGAATACAATGAGCAGTTCTTC.

This sequence joins TRBV5-1 and TRBJ2-2; D ambiguous. CDR1 is SGHRS, CDR2 YFSETQ, per germline. Deletions cut 6 bases from V and 3 bases from J, with 12 bases between. The CDR3 covers 14 residues. CDR3 in DNA: TGCGCCAGCACCGCAAATTTGGACACCGGGGAGCTGTTTTTT. The encoded protein is CASTANLDTGELFF.

For the CDR3, the DNA is TGTGCCAGCAGCTCGGGGACTAGCGGGGCCGTCACCCAGTACTTC. It encodes CASSSGTSGAVTQYF. The rearrangement links TRBV7-9 to TRBJ2-5; TRBD2 matches at 13 bases. V lost 4 bases and J lost 8; bases outside the gene matches: 7. The CDR3 contains 15 residues. CDR1 and CDR2 (germline): SEHNR, FQNEAQ (reference sequence).

The chain combines TRBV7-2 with TRBJ2-5; possibly TRBD1 for D (5 bases). V was shortened by 2 bases and J by 0 bases, with 7 bases between the two germline ends. The CDR3 is made up of 14 amino acids. Germline values: CDR1 SGHTA, CDR2 FQGNSA. CDR3 in amino acids: CASSLTTDQETQYF. The DNA for the CDR3 is TGTGCCAGCAGCTTAACGACAGACCAAGAGACCCAGTACTTC. The full variable domain, completed using reference TRBV7-2 and TRBJ2-5, is GAGVSQSPSNKVTEKGKDVELRCDPISGHTALYWYRQSLGQGLEFLIYFQGNSAPDKSGLPSDRFSAERTGGSVSTLTIQRTQQEDSAVYLCASSLTTDQETQYFGPGTRLLVL.

The chain employs TRBV15 and TRBJ1-2; D may be TRBD1 (6 bases). Germline V CDR1 and CDR2: LNHNV, YYDKDF (reference sequence). The V end lost 0 bases, the J end lost 7 bases, and 6 bases lay between the germline ends. The CDR3 extends over 12 amino acids. CDR3 sequence: CATSRDRGGYTF. As DNA, the CDR3 is TGTGCCACCAGCAGAGACAGGGGTGGCTACACCTTC.

This clone was recorded only once. The chain joins TRBV6-1 to TRBJ2-7; either TRBD1 or TRBD2 may fit D (7 bases each). V lost 2 bases and J lost 6, with 17 bases in between. This CDR3 has 15 amino acids. The germline CDR1 and CDR2 sequences are MNHNS and SASEGT. The CDR3 DNA sequence: TGTGCCAGCAGTGAACCGGGACAGAGGGAGGGCGAGCAGTACGTC. Encoded protein: CASSEPGQREGEQYV.

The CDR3 bases are TGTGCCAGCAGTGCTGGGGAAGGCACAGATACGCAGTATTTT. It yields the protein CASSAGEGTDTQYF. V gene TRBV2 combines with J gene TRBJ2-3; D remains unclear. The CDR3 spans 14 residues. The germline CDR1 and CDR2 sequences are SNHLY and FYNNEI. V lost 4 bases to trimming and J lost 1 base, with 9 bases between them.

CDR3 DNA: TGTGCCAGCAGCCGTCAGGGGGTTAGGAACACTGAAGCTTTCTTT. Its translation: CASSRQGVRNTEAFF. The J gene is TRBJ1-1, the V gene TRBV7-2, with 7 bases identical to TRBD1. Germline V gene data show CDR1 as SGHTA and CDR2 as FQGNSA. V lost 5 bases and J lost 1; bases outside the gene matches: 7. This CDR3 region has 15 residues.

This clone was detected only a few times. The chain is built from TRBV6-5 and TRBJ1-3; D gene uncertain. The V end was cut by 0 bases, the J end by 4 bases, with 10 bases between. The length of the CDR3 is 15 residues. Germline V gene sequence: CDR1 MNHEY, CDR2 SVGAGI. DNA for the CDR3: TGTGCCAGCAGTTACTCGGAGGTTACAGGAAACACCATATATTTT. Residues: CASSYSEVTGNTIYF.

The gene calls are TRBV15 and TRBJ1-6; tentatively, D is TRBD1 (5 bases). The CDR3 is 14 amino acids. The germline CDR1 and CDR2 sequences are LNHNV and YYDKDF (reference sequence). V lost 1 base, J lost 9 bases, and 10 bases lay in between. DNA of the CDR3: TGTGCCACCAGCAGAGCAGGGAGGGCTTCACCCCTCCACTTT. Translated, it gives CATSRAGRASPLHF.

The rearrangement joins TRBV4-1 to TRBJ1-2; tentative D call: TRBD1 (5 bases). The CDR3 has 16 amino acids. Germline V lookup: CDR1 MGHRA, CDR2 YSYEKL. V lost 0 bases and J lost 1, with 12 bases in between. For the CDR3, the DNA is TGCGCCAGCAGCCAAGAGGAGGCGCAGGGTAACTATGGCTACACCTTC. Translation: CASSQEEAQGNYGYTF.

CDR3 in DNA: TGTGCCAGCAGTTTAGGACAGGGAAGGGCACCCCTCCACTTT. Its translation is CASSLGQGRAPLHF. The rearrangement links TRBV6-2 or TRBV6-3 to TRBJ1-6; 8 nucleotides line up with TRBD1. V was pared by 4 bases and J by 11 bases, with 7 bases of the junction left unmatched. CDR3 length: 14 residues. The germline V gene has CDR1 MNHEY and CDR2 SVGEGT.

V gene TRBV19 combines with J gene TRBJ2-5, with D hard to call. V was pared by 3 bases and J by 3 bases, with 14 bases between. From germline, CDR1 is LNHDA and CDR2 SQIVND (reference sequence). The CDR3 sequence is 15 residues long. In DNA, the CDR3 is TGTGCCAGTAGTATTTGGGCAGACGAGAAAGAGACCCAGTACTTC. This gives the protein CASSIWADEKETQYF. Combining the CDR3 with reference TRBV19 and TRBJ2-5 gives the whole variable domain DGGITQSPKYLFRKEGQNVTLSCEQNLNHDAMYWYRQDPGQGLRLIYYSQIVNDFQKGDIAEGYSVSREKKESFPLTVTSAQKNPTAFYLCASSIWADEKETQYFGPGTRLLVL.

CDR3 DNA sequence: TGTGCCAGTAGTATCGTGGGCAGACTCTCTGGAAACACCATATATTTT. The encoded protein is CASSIVGRLSGNTIYF. The chain carries TRBV19 and TRBJ1-3; no clear D gene. Per germline, CDR1 LNHDA and CDR2 SQIVND (reference sequence). V was clipped by 3 bases and J by 0 bases, with 12 bases between them. The CDR3 is 16 amino acids.

V gene TRBV27 combines with J gene TRBJ2-1; TRBD2 matches 11 bases. V dropped 4 bases and J dropped 8; count of bases not matched to a gene: 7. The CDR3 length is 15 residues. Germline V gene data show CDR1 as MNHEY and CDR2 as SMNVEV (reference sequence). The CDR3 bases are TGTGCCAGCAGTTCCTTAGCGGGGGGGCGGGATGAGCAGTTCTTC. As protein: CASSSLAGGRDEQFF.

This chain uses TRBV24-1 with TRBJ1-2; the match to TRBD1 covers 12 bases. CDR3 length equals 15 residues. With 4 bases clipped from V and 6 bases from J, the junction kept 5 bases outside the gene matches. From germline, CDR1 is KGHDR and CDR2 SFDVKD. The CDR3 sequence: CATSDGTGGWDGYTF. The CDR3, as DNA: TGTGCCACCAGTGACGGGACAGGGGGCTGGGATGGCTACACCTTC.

This clone was counted once. V is TRBV27 and J is TRBJ2-7, with 8 bases matching TRBD1. Germline V gene data show CDR1 as MNHEY and CDR2 as SMNVEV (reference sequence). Trimming took 8 bases from V and 5 from J; bases not matched to a gene: 11. This CDR3 comprises 14 residues. The CDR3 sequence is CASWRQGARHEQYV. The CDR3 nucleotides are TGTGCCAGCTGGCGCCAGGGGGCTCGCCACGAGCAGTACGTC.

This clone was observed a few times. The genes are TRBV4-3 and TRBJ1-5, with 8 bases lining up with TRBD1. CDR3 length equals 16 residues. V was clipped by 1 base and J by 2 bases; unmatched bases: 4. Germline lookup yields CDR1 LGHNA and CDR2 YSLEER. The CDR3 loop reads CASSQAYRGGNQPQHF. DNA of the CDR3: TGCGCCAGCAGCCAAGCTTACAGGGGGGGCAATCAGCCCCAGCATTTT.

The chain couples TRBV6-2 or TRBV6-3 to TRBJ2-5; 12 bases fit TRBD2. The V gene end was trimmed by 2 bases and the J gene end by 1 base; junction bases not matched to a gene: 5. This CDR3 has 17 amino acids. CDR1 and CDR2 from the germline V gene are MNHEY and SVGEGT. Here the CDR3 DNA reads TGTGCCAGCAGTTACCGAAGACTAGCGGGGGTCCAAGAGACCCAGTACTTC. It translates to CASSYRRLAGVQETQYF.

The V call is TRBV6-2 or TRBV6-3, the J call TRBJ2-1, with 10 bases identical to TRBD2. Trimming took 2 bases from V and 6 from J; bases not matched to a gene: 4. Looked up from germline, CDR1 is MNHEY and CDR2 is SVGEGT. The CDR3 contains 15 residues. CDR3 coding DNA: TGTGCCAGCAGTTACCCCGTAGCGGGGGGCAATGAGCAGTTCTTC. This sequence encodes CASSYPVAGGNEQFF.

The chain employs TRBV19 and TRBJ2-2, with D hard to call. Germline CDR1 is LNHDA and CDR2 is SQIVND (reference sequence). Trimming stripped 1 base from V and 2 bases from J, with 14 bases between. The CDR3 loop spans 17 amino acids. CDR3 sequence: CASSIGNNPLNTGELFF. DNA for the CDR3: TGTGCCAGTAGTATAGGTAACAACCCCCTCAACACCGGGGAGCTGTTTTTT. Full variable domain (missing parts from reference TRBV19 and TRBJ2-2): DGGITQSPKYLFRKEGQNVTLSCEQNLNHDAMYWYRQDPGQGLRLIYYSQIVNDFQKGDIAEGYSVSREKKESFPLTVTSAQKNPTAFYLCASSIGNNPLNTGELFFGEGSRLTVL.

This chain joins TRBV7-6 and TRBJ1-1; no definite D call. This CDR3 is 15 amino acids long. CDR1 and CDR2 from the germline V gene are SGHVS and FNYEAQ. V shed 6 bases and J shed 2 bases, with 16 bases lying between them. The CDR3 sequence: CASSLNTGFNTEAFF. The CDR3 DNA reads TGTGCCAGCAGTCTCAATACGGGGTTCAACACTGAAGCTTTCTTT.

The rearrangement joins TRBV12-2 to TRBJ2-7. TRBV12-2 corresponds to a pseudogene. The CDR3 contains 13 residues. CDR3 DNA sequence: TGCATAAACCGGGACGACAGCTCCTACGAGCAGTACGTC. This gives the protein CINRDDSSYEQYV.

The chain is built from TRBV4-2 and TRBJ1-4, with a possible D match to TRBD1 (6 bases). V was pared by 4 bases and J by 4 bases, with 10 bases between. CDR1 is LGHNA, CDR2 YNFKEQ, per germline. CDR3 length: 14 amino acids. The CDR3: CASSRTEHNEKLFF. The CDR3 DNA sequence: TGTGCCAGCAGCCGGACAGAACATAATGAAAAACTGTTTTTT.

CDR3 DNA: TGTGCCAGCAGCTTAGGGCAGGGATATGCCAATGAGCAGTTCTTC. Its protein is CASSLGQGYANEQFF. The genes are TRBV7-9 and TRBJ2-1; tentative D call: TRBD1 (5 bases). Germline CDR1 SEHNR, CDR2 FQNEAQ (reference sequence). The CDR3 is 15 amino acids. The V end lost 1 base, the J end lost 6 bases, and 13 bases lay between the germline ends.